These 14 T cell receptor beta chains share one sample of origin, sequenced in a study of cytomegalovirus exposure and HLA in healthy donors (dated by TCRdb to 2016 to 2017). Receptor amplification or capture employed the immunoSEQ multiplex PCR assay. The multiplex PCR relied on a mix of 60 forward primers for TCR Vbeta segments and 13 reverse primers for TCR Jbeta segments. Not all clones reach the TCRdb copy of this immuneACCESS table, which keeps in-frame sequences only. Checked studies attribute under half of the gap to unresolved V genes and leave the rest unexplained. Here the sample has approximately 140,000 clones; 60% to 70% occur a single time. Approximately 7% of the sample is held by the ten biggest clonotypes. Sequencing input: PBMCs. These receptors were taken from a woman aged 60-75 years in good health and CMV-seropositive.

V gene TRBV7-2 combines with J gene TRBJ2-1; a weak D match, TRBD2 (6 bases). CDR1 and CDR2 from the germline V gene are SGHTA and FQGNSA. This CDR3 has 15 residues. Deletions cut 5 bases from V and 7 bases from J, with 18 bases between. CDR3 bases: TGTGCCAGCAGCGGCGGGGCGGGATTAGGTAATGAGCAGTTCTTC. Amino acid sequence: CASSGGAGLGNEQFF. The variable domain in full, with the rest retrieved from reference TRBV7-2 and TRBJ2-1, is GAGVSQSPSNKVTEKGKDVELRCDPISGHTALYWYRQSLGQGLEFLIYFQGNSAPDKSGLPSDRFSAERTGGSVSTLTIQRTQQEDSAVYLCASSGGAGLGNEQFFGPGTRLTVL.

The rearrangement uses TRBV5-8 and TRBJ1-1, with D unresolved. Trimming removed 2 bases from V and 3 bases from J, with 5 bases in between. This CDR3 is built from 12 residues. Germline CDR1 SGHTS, CDR2 YDEGEE. CDR3 sequence (DNA): TGTGCCAGCAGCTTCGGGGACACTGAAGCTTTCTTT. Amino acids: CASSFGDTEAFF.

This clone turned up a few times. This chain uses TRBV30 with TRBJ1-2, with a tentative D call TRBD1 (5 bases). Germline CDR1 reads GTSNPN; CDR2 reads SVGIG (reference sequence). V shed 2 bases and J shed 8 bases, with 9 bases lying between them. This CDR3 spans 11 amino acids. CDR3 loop: CAWSPGDGYTF. The CDR3 nucleotides are TGTGCCTGGAGTCCGGGGGACGGCTACACCTTC.

The chain has TRBV14 and TRBJ2-3; D is ambiguous. Germline V CDR1 and CDR2: SGHDN, FVKESK. The CDR3 runs to 14 residues. Between the trimmed V and J ends, which lost 3 bases and 2 bases, there was a span of 9 bases. The CDR3 DNA is TGTGCCAGCAGCCACCAGGCTACCACAGATACGCAGTATTTT. This sequence encodes CASSHQATTDTQYF.

This chain connects TRBV11-2 to TRBJ2-5; 10 bases are shared with TRBD2. Per the germline V gene, CDR1 is SGHAT and CDR2 is FQNNGV. The length of the CDR3 is 16 residues. V shed 0 bases and J 2 bases; nucleotides not matched to a gene: 3. The CDR3 loop is CASSLDGSGRQETQYF. The CDR3 nucleotides are TGTGCCAGCAGCTTAGATGGTAGCGGGAGGCAAGAGACCCAGTACTTC.

This chain uses TRBV7-2 with TRBJ2-5, with D uncertain. Germline-derived CDR1 and CDR2 are SGHTA and FQGNSA. V dropped 3 bases and J dropped 0 bases, with 8 bases sitting between them. The CDR3 length is 14 residues. CDR3 nucleotide sequence: TGTGCCAGCAGCTTGCAGTCCAACCAAGAGACCCAGTACTTC. Amino acids: CASSLQSNQETQYF.

This clone was seen a single time. CDR3: CASSSGQGSYGYTF. CDR3 nucleotide sequence: TGTGCCAGCAGCTCGGGACAGGGTTCTTATGGCTACACCTTC. This chain connects TRBV7-2 to TRBJ1-2; 9 bases match TRBD1. The CDR3 runs to 14 residues. Germline values: CDR1 SGHTA, CDR2 FQGNSA. With 4 bases clipped from V and 5 bases from J, the junction kept 5 bases outside the gene matches. Combining the CDR3 with reference TRBV7-2 and TRBJ1-2 gives the whole variable domain GAGVSQSPSNKVTEKGKDVELRCDPISGHTALYWYRQSLGQGLEFLIYFQGNSAPDKSGLPSDRFSAERTGGSVSTLTIQRTQQEDSAVYLCASSSGQGSYGYTFGSGTRLTVV.

Details on this clone: This sample includes further DNA sequences coding for the same CDR3. This sequence joins TRBV28 and TRBJ1-5; 8 nucleotides align to TRBD1. This CDR3 spans 16 amino acids. V lost 5 bases and J lost 3; bases outside the gene matches: 9. Germline CDR1 MDHEN, CDR2 SYDVKM. The CDR3 DNA sequence: TGTGCCAGCAGTACCCGGACAGGGCAACTCAATCAGCCCCAGCATTTT. It codes for CASSTRTGQLNQPQHF.

The CDR3 loop reads CASSSTQLAGDFYEQYF. CDR3 sequence (DNA): TGTGCCAGCAGTTCTACCCAACTAGCGGGAGATTTCTACGAGCAGTACTTC. The chain recombines TRBV28 with TRBJ2-7, with 11 bases that match TRBD2. Germline V gene sequence: CDR1 MDHEN, CDR2 SYDVKM. This CDR3 is 17 amino acids long. V shed 4 bases, J shed 3 bases, and the junction held 11 bases outside the gene matches.

This clone was seen at least ten times. The gene calls are TRBV4-3 and TRBJ1-4; 7 bases fit TRBD1. The CDR3 is 14 residues long. The V and J ends lost 0 bases and 8 bases, in that order; junction bases with no gene match: 3. Germline V gene data show CDR1 as LGHNA and CDR2 as YSLEER. In DNA, the CDR3 is TGCGCCAGCAGCCAAGAGAGCAGGGGGGAAAAACTGTTTTTT. This sequence encodes CASSQESRGEKLFF.

The chain employs TRBV2 and TRBJ1-4, with 7 positions matching TRBD1. The CDR3 has 16 residues. CDR1 and CDR2 from the germline V gene are SNHLY and FYNNEI. The V segment lost 6 bases and the J segment 6 bases; nucleotides outside the gene matches: 13. The DNA for the CDR3 is TGTGCCAGCAGGAAGGGGGCAGGGGGTGAACATGAAAAACTGTTTTTT. Amino acid sequence: CASRKGAGGEHEKLFF.

This clone came up a few times. V gene TRBV4-2 combines with J gene TRBJ2-7; 11 nucleotides match TRBD2. V shed 0 bases, J shed 8 bases, and the junction held 6 bases outside the gene matches. This CDR3 is built from 15 residues. In germline, CDR1 is LGHNA, CDR2 YNFKEQ. The DNA of the CDR3 is TGTGCCAGCAGCCAAGACGGGACTAGCGGACCTCAGCAGTACTTC. Translated, it gives CASSQDGTSGPQQYF.

The genes are TRBV5-1 and TRBJ1-1; 7 bases are shared with TRBD1. The CDR3 contains 16 residues. V shed 4 bases, J shed 1 base, and the junction held 10 bases outside the gene matches. Germline lookup yields CDR1 SGHRS and CDR2 YFSETQ. This CDR3 is CASSVGARGSNTEAFF. Here the CDR3 DNA reads TGCGCCAGCAGCGTTGGGGCCAGGGGGTCGAACACTGAAGCTTTCTTT.

The V gene is TRBV6-5, the J gene TRBJ1-1, with unresolved D. The CDR3 sequence is 13 residues long. V shed 3 bases and J shed 7 bases, with 12 bases lying between them. Per the germline V gene, CDR1 is MNHEY and CDR2 is SVGAGI. The CDR3 DNA follows: TGTGCCAGCAGTTATTTACAGACGAGTGAAGCTTTCTTT. As protein: CASSYLQTSEAFF.